This T cell receptor beta chain was sequenced during a study of T cells after yellow fever vaccination (dated 2019 in TCRdb). Some background on the complete study: Libraries from fractions with low cell numbers were prepared with the SMART-Seq v4 Ultra Low Input RNA kit. To follow T-cell clones before and after both primary and booster YFV17D yellow fever vaccination, bulk TCR alpha and beta repertoires underwent longitudinal sequencing. Two healthy male donors made up the cohort, one aged 18 to 30 years and the other aged 30 to 39 years. Blood samples were taken at several timepoints before and after primary and secondary immunization, and bulk PBMC replicates and cell subsets were isolated.

Interpreted using the paper, the treatment or condition label stands for: live attenuated yellow fever vaccine strain. At every blood-draw timepoint, two biological replicates of bulk PBMCs were collected. PBMCs were isolated from peripheral blood using a standard Ficoll-Paque protocol. TriZol was used to extract RNA from bulk PBMCs, CD4 and CD8 fractions, and dextramer-positive and dextramer-negative fractions. This clonotype was observed a few times. Its specific antigen is unknown. No qualities accompany the bases; no much larger clone lies one base away. CDR1 and CDR2 are drawn from the germline V gene: MNHEY, SVGAGI. V is reduced by 2 bases and J by 1 base, leaving a spacing of 12 bases between them. From cysteine to valine, the CDR3 is 15 amino acids long. Left in the record is the CDR3 DNA by itself, 45 bases read in frame from the first base. TCR cDNA was made using 5'RACE template switching, a step that added a universal primer site and unique molecular identifiers. Priming of cDNA synthesis was performed from both the TCR alpha and TCR beta constant segments. Libraries were amplified in two PCR steps, with sample barcodes and sequencing adapters added in the second step. Libraries were sequenced on Illumina HiSeq 2500 (2x100 bp) or NovaSeq (2x150 bp). The original pipeline was this. MIGEC was used to demultiplex reads and collapse the reads into UMI consensus sequences, and MiXCR was used for V(D)J alignment. Using edgeR on replicate PBMC samples, clonotypes were called vaccine-responding if FDR was below 0.01 and the log2 fold change was above 5 up to day 15. CD4 or CD8 identity was assigned to each bulk clonotype according to whether the clonotype was present at higher abundance in the sequenced CD4 repertoire or the sequenced CD8 repertoire. The public sequencing data were trimmed at Q25 with fastp and processed into clonotypes with MiXCR by TCRdb, which kept only in-frame beta chains. One record per CDR3 amino acid sequence lists the most common genes and DNA. What appears here as the V and J calls and clone size reflects TCRdb's work, not the paper's. Here the sample has under 700,000 distinct CDR3 sequences; about a sixth occur a single time. 17% of the sample is taken by the ten largest.

Broad study findings and their caveats: Compared with the primary T-cell response, the secondary T-cell response was weaker but faster, peaking on day 5 rather than day 15. Most clones expanded after primary vaccination (around 96% of CD4 and 88% of CD8) were re-detected after the booster, suggesting that broad memory maintenance occurred. Computational filtering was needed because FACS-sorted repertoires could contain abundant contaminating clonotypes from the bulk population. The study included only a couple of donors, which limits how far the findings can be generalized. A small share of clonotypes occurred in both CD4 and CD8 compartments, likely arising from convergent recombination.

The receptor's source is a man aged 18 to 29 who received the YFV17D yellow fever vaccine. The chain couples TRBV6-5 to TRBJ2-7; the D gene may be TRBD1 or TRBD2, since each aligns over 5 bases. Sequencing used PBMCs, obtained less than 6 days after the first yellow fever vaccination. The DNA sequence reads TGTGCCAGCAGTTACCGGGGCACAGGTTCCTACGAGCAGTACGTC. Its translation reads: CASSYRGTGSYEQYV.